This T cell receptor (beta chain) was identified in a study of T-cell reconstitution after alpha-beta-depleted transplantation in children. Preparing the TCRbeta library involved the use of unique molecular identifiers. TCRdb re-analysed the PCR reads in MiXCR, keeping a single row per CDR3 protein. Found here are roughly 500,000 distinct CDR3 sequences, roughly 18% of them singletons; the top ten hold around 3.3%. Sequencing used PBMCs from the stem cell graft donor, obtained from the stem cell graft. The receptor comes from a human donor who donated a stem cell graft to a child with acute lymphoblastic leukemia.

CDR3 nucleotides: TGTGCCAGCAGCGTAGAGGGGGACAGGACCCAAGAGACCCAGTACTTC. Amino acid sequence: CASSVEGDRTQETQYF. The rearrangement links TRBV9 to TRBJ2-5, with TRBD1 matching 8 bases. V lost 0 bases and J lost 1; bases outside the gene matches: 5. CDR1 and CDR2 (germline): SGDLS, YYNGEE. There are 16 residues in the CDR3.